Presented here are 14 T cell receptor beta chains from one specimen sequenced in a study of blood T cell dynamics during melanoma immunotherapy. Sequencing was performed with immunoSEQ multiplex PCR; in TCRdb, only in-frame clones are kept and a portion is missing. The sample has about 15,000 clones, 80% to 95% seen once; the top ten hold 0.92%. Time point given: week 3, after first cycle of checkpoint inhibitor. This sample comprised blood, obtained from a patient treated with checkpoint blockade. Every receptor here comes from a human donor with melanoma.

Only one count was recorded for this clone. The rearrangement links TRBV7-3 to TRBJ2-1; 9 bases are shared with TRBD2. The length of the CDR3 is 15 residues. Unmatched junction bases numbered 5, after V lost 1 base and J lost 7 bases. CDR1 SGHTA and CDR2 FQGTGA come from the germline V gene. The CDR3 DNA follows: TGTGCCAGCAGCTTAATTGCGGGGGGGCCTAATGAGCAGTTCTTC. Protein product: CASSLIAGGPNEQFF.

The table lists this clone with a count of one. J is TRBJ1-1 and V is TRBV6-5, with 7 bases that match TRBD1. Germline V gene sequence: CDR1 MNHEY, CDR2 SVGAGI. The CDR3 covers 14 residues. The V gene end was trimmed by 6 bases and the J gene end by 0 bases; junction bases not matched to a gene: 4. The CDR3 spells CASRRGQLNTEAFF. CDR3 bases: TGTGCCAGCAGGCGGGGACAGTTGAACACTGAAGCTTTCTTT.

The CDR3 DNA reads TGCGCCAGCAGCTGGAGTCCTACCTACGAGCAGTACTTC. Its translation: CASSWSPTYEQYF. This chain uses TRBV5-1 with TRBJ2-7; D remains ambiguous. The ends were cut back, 3 bases at V and 2 bases at J, with 9 bases in the middle. Germline CDR1 is SGHRS and CDR2 is YFSETQ. The CDR3 contains 13 residues.

This clone was observed a single time. This rearrangement joins TRBV7-9 to TRBJ2-5, with D unclear. V was cut by 2 bases and J by 1 base, with 8 bases left in between. The CDR3 totals 14 residues. Germline V gives CDR1 SEHNR, CDR2 FQNEAQ (reference sequence). The CDR3 nucleotides are TGTGCCAGCAGCTTACGGTCTTCCCAAGAGACCCAGTACTTC. Amino acids: CASSLRSSQETQYF.

V gene TRBV5-1 combines with J gene TRBJ1-2; 10 bases are shared with TRBD1. From germline, CDR1 is SGHRS and CDR2 YFSETQ. This CDR3 comprises 14 residues. Germline trimming cut 4 bases from V and 4 bases from J; bases unmatched to any gene: 4. This chain's CDR3 is CASSPGTGAYGYTF. CDR3 nucleotides: TGCGCCAGCAGCCCCGGGACAGGGGCCTATGGCTACACCTTC.

This clone was observed once. The chain combines TRBV9 with TRBJ2-2, with 11 bases fitting TRBD2. In germline, CDR1 is SGDLS, CDR2 YYNGEE. The CDR3 length is 16 residues. Losses at the gene ends were 3 bases for V and 6 bases for J; bases not matched to a gene: 7. Here the CDR3 reads CASSAQPGLAAGELFF. The CDR3 DNA sequence: TGTGCCAGCAGCGCACAACCGGGACTAGCGGCCGGGGAGCTGTTTTTT.

This chain joins TRBV20-1 and TRBJ2-3; no reliable D call. Germline lookup yields CDR1 DFQATT and CDR2 SNEGSKA (reference sequence). V lost 6 bases and J 6 bases, leaving 10 bases between the germline ends. This CDR3 contains 11 residues. The CDR3 DNA reads TGCAGTGCCGAAGAGATGGATACGCAGTATTTT. It encodes CSAEEMDTQYF.

CDR3 nucleotides: TGCAGTGCGGCGGGGGGGGAGACCCAGTACTTC. Translated: CSAAGGETQYF. The chain has TRBV20-1 and TRBJ2-5; 9 bases are a match to TRBD2. The CDR3 has 11 residues. Germline V gene data show CDR1 as DFQATT and CDR2 as SNEGSKA (reference sequence). V dropped 6 bases and J dropped 5; count of bases not matched to a gene: 1.

This clone has just a few counts. The chain recombines TRBV4-2 with TRBJ1-6; no reliable D call. The CDR3 has 15 amino acids. Germline CDR1 and CDR2: LGHNA and YNFKEQ. V was cut by 0 bases and J by 8 bases, with 11 bases left in between. DNA for the CDR3: TGTGCCAGCAGCCAAGATAAGGGAGCGCATTCACCCCTCCACTTT. Residues: CASSQDKGAHSPLHF.

The V call is TRBV6-6, the J call TRBJ1-1, with D possibly being TRBD1 (6 bases). CDR1 and CDR2 from the germline V gene are MNHNY and SVGAGI (reference sequence). V was pared by 0 bases and J by 7 bases, with 18 bases between. This CDR3 has 16 residues. The CDR3, as DNA: TGTGCCAGCAGTTACTCGAAGGGGCCGGGGGGCGGTGAAGCTTTCTTT. Protein product: CASSYSKGPGGGEAFF.

This rearrangement joins TRBV5-1 to TRBJ2-1; no clear D gene. Germline assignment: CDR1 SGHRS and CDR2 YFSETQ. Between the trimmed V and J ends, which lost 0 bases and 0 bases, there was a span of 10 bases. The CDR3 totals 16 residues. The CDR3 sequence: CASSLGLTSSYNEQFF. The CDR3, as DNA: TGCGCCAGCAGCTTGGGGCTAACCAGCTCCTACAATGAGCAGTTCTTC.

The rearrangement joins TRBV5-1 to TRBJ1-1; 9 positions agree with TRBD1. This CDR3 comprises 15 residues. CDR1 and CDR2 from the germline V gene are SGHRS and YFSETQ. The ends lost 3 bases at V and 6 bases at J; junction bases unmatched: 9. CDR3 residues: CASSWGTGRSSEAFF. The CDR3 DNA sequence: TGCGCCAGCAGCTGGGGGACAGGGAGATCGTCTGAAGCTTTCTTT. Filled out from reference TRBV5-1 and TRBJ1-1, the complete variable domain reads KAGVTQTPRYLIKTRGQQVTLSCSPISGHRSVSWYQQTPGQGLQFLFEYFSETQRNKGNFPGRFSGRQFSNSRSEMNVSTLELGDSALYLCASSWGTGRSSEAFFGQGTRLTVV.

V usage is TRBV10-2 and J usage is TRBJ2-2; TRBD2 agrees at 9 bases. This CDR3 is built from 15 residues. CDR1 and CDR2 (germline): WSHSY, SAAADI. Unmatched junction bases numbered 9, after V lost 10 bases and J lost 3 bases. DNA for the CDR3: TGCGCCACCAACAGGGGACTAGCCGACACCGGGGAGCTGTTTTTT. It codes for CATNRGLADTGELFF.

The CDR3 region has the DNA TGTGCCAGCAGTTCCCCTCGACAGGGGGCTCGTGGCTACACCTTC. Its translation: CASSSPRQGARGYTF. The chain couples TRBV28 to TRBJ1-2; 10 bases map to TRBD1. CDR1 and CDR2 from the germline V gene are MDHEN and SYDVKM. V dropped 4 bases and J dropped 7; count of bases not matched to a gene: 9. The CDR3 spans 15 residues.